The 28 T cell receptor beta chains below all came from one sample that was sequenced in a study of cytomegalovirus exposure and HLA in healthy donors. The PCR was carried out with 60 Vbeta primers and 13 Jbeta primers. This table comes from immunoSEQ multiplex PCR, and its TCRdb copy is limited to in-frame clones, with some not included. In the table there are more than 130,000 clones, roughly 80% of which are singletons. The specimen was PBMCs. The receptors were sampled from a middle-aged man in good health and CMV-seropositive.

The CDR3 here is CASSPVGVNTGELFF. CDR3 coding DNA: TGTGCCAGCAGTCCAGTCGGAGTTAACACCGGGGAGCTGTTTTTT. The V gene is TRBV27, the J gene TRBJ2-2; D not resolved. Trimming cost V 5 bases and J 2 bases, with 12 bases left between them. The CDR3 spans 15 residues. The germline gives CDR1 MNHEY, CDR2 SMNVEV (reference sequence).

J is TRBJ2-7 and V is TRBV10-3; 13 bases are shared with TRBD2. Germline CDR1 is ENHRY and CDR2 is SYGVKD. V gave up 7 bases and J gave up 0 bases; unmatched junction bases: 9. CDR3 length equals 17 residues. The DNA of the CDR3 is TGTGCCATCACCCGGACTAGCGGGGGCTTGAGCTCCTACGAGCAGTACTTC. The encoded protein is CAITRTSGGLSSYEQYF.

This CDR3 reads CASSLSGGPTGELFF. The CDR3 DNA is TGTGCCAGCAGTTTGTCGGGAGGGCCTACCGGGGAGCTGTTTTTT. V gene TRBV27 combines with J gene TRBJ2-2; 8 positions match TRBD2. This CDR3 comprises 15 residues. The germline CDR1 and CDR2 sequences are MNHEY and SMNVEV (reference sequence). Trimming cost V 3 bases and J 5 bases; bases outside gene matches: 5.

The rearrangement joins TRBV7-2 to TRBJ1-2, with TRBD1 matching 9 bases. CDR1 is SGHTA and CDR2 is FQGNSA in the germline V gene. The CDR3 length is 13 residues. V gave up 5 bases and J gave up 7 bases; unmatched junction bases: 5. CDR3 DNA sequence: TGTGCCAGCAGCATACAGGGGGCGGGTGGCTACACCTTC. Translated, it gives CASSIQGAGGYTF. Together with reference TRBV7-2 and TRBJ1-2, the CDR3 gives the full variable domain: GAGVSQSPSNKVTEKGKDVELRCDPISGHTALYWYRQSLGQGLEFLIYFQGNSAPDKSGLPSDRFSAERTGGSVSTLTIQRTQQEDSAVYLCASSIQGAGGYTFGSGTRLTVV.

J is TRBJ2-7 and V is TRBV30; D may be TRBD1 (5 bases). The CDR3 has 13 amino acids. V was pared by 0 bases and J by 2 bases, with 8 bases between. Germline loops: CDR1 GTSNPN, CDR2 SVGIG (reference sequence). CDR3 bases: TGTGCCTGGAGTGTAGGGGCCGCCTACGAGCAGTACTTC. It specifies CAWSVGAAYEQYF. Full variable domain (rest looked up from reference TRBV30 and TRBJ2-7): SQTIHQWPATLVQPVGSPLSLECTVEGTSNPNLYWYRQAAGRGLQLLFYSVGIGQISSEVPQNLSASRPQDRQFILSSKKLLLSDSGFYLCAWSVGAAYEQYFGPGTRLTVT.

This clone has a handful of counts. The CDR3 sequence: CASSLEQNTEAFF. For the CDR3, the DNA is TGTGCCAGCAGCTTAGAGCAGAACACTGAAGCTTTCTTT. This chain links TRBV7-9 with TRBJ1-1; D unresolved. Trimming stripped 1 base from V and 1 base from J, with 4 bases between. The CDR3 extends over 13 amino acids. Germline values: CDR1 SEHNR, CDR2 FQNEAQ (reference sequence).

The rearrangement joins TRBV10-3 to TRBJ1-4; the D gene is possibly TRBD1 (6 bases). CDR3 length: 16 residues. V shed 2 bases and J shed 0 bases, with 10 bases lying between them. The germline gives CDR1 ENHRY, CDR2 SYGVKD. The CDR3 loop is CAISEQGYATNEKLFF. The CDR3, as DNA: TGTGCCATCAGTGAGCAGGGGTATGCAACTAATGAAAAACTGTTTTTT.

The CDR3 DNA sequence: TGTGCCAGCAGTTTAATCCCGGGATACGAGCAGTACTTC. It encodes CASSLIPGYEQYF. The genes are TRBV27 and TRBJ2-7; D perhaps matches TRBD2 (5 bases). The V gene lost 2 bases and the J gene lost 4 bases, with 9 bases spanning the gap. Germline V gene sequence: CDR1 MNHEY, CDR2 SMNVEV (reference sequence). CDR3 length equals 13 residues.

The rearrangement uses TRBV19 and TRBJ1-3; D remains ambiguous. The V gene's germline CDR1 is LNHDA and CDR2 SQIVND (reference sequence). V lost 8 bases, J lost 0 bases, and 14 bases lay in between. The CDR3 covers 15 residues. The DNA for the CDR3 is TGTGCCAGTTCTTTCTGGAGGAGCTCTGGAAACACCATATATTTT. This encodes CASSFWRSSGNTIYF.

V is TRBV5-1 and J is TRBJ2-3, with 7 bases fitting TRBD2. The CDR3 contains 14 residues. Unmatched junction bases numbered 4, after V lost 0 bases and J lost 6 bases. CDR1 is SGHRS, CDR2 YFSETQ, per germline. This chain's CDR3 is CASSLVGRVDTQYF. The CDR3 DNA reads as TGCGCCAGCAGCTTGGTAGGGAGGGTGGATACGCAGTATTTT.

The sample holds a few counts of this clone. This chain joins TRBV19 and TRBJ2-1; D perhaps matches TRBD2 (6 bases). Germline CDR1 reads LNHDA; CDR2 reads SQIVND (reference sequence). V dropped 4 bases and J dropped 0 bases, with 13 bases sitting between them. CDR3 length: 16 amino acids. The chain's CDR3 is CASSRLVSRSYNEQFF. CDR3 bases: TGTGCCAGTAGTAGACTAGTCTCCCGCTCCTACAATGAGCAGTTCTTC.

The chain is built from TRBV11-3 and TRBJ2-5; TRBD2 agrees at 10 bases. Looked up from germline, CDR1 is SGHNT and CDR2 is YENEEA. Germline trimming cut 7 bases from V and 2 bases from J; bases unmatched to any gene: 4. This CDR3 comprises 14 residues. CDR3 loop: CASTWTSGQETQYF. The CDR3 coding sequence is TGTGCCAGCACCTGGACTAGCGGTCAAGAGACCCAGTACTTC.

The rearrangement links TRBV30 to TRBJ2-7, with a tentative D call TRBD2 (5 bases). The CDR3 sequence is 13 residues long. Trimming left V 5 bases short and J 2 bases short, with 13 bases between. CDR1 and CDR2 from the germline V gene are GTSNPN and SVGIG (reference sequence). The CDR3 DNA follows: TGTGCCTGGGCCGCCGCGGGCCCCTACGAGCAGTACTTC. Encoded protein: CAWAAAGPYEQYF.

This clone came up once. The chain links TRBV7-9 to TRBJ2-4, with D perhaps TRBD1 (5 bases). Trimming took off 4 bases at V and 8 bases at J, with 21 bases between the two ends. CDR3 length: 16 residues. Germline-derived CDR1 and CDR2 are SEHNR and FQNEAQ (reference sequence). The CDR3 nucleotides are TGTGCCAGCAGCTCCCAGGACAAAATAGATTGGGACATTCAGTACTTC. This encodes CASSSQDKIDWDIQYF.

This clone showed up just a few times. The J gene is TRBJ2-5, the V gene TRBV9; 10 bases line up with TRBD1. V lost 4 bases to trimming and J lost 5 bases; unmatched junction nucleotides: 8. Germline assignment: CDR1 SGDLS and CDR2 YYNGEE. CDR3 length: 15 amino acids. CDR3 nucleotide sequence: TGTGCCAGCAGCACGTGGGACAGGGGTTGGGAGACCCAGTACTTC. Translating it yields CASSTWDRGWETQYF.

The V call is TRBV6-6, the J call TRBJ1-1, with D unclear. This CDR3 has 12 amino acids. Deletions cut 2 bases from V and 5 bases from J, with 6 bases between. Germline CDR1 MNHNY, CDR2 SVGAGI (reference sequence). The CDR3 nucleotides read TGTGCCAGCAGTTACCAGGATACTGAAGCTTTCTTT. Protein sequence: CASSYQDTEAFF.

CDR3 sequence (DNA): TGCGCCAGGCTTCAGGGGAGGGACACTGAAGCTTTCTTT. Its protein is CARLQGRDTEAFF. The chain has TRBV5-1 and TRBJ1-1; TRBD1 is a possible D gene (6 bases). CDR3 length: 13 amino acids. Trimming took off 8 bases at V and 3 bases at J, with 14 bases between the two ends. Germline assignment: CDR1 SGHRS and CDR2 YFSETQ.

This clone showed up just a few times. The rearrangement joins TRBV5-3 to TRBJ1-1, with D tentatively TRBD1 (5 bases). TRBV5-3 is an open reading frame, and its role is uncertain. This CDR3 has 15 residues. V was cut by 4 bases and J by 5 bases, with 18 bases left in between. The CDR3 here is CARSTLWQGRTEAFF. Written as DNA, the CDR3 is TGTGCCAGAAGCACCCTTTGGCAGGGAAGAACTGAAGCTTTCTTT.

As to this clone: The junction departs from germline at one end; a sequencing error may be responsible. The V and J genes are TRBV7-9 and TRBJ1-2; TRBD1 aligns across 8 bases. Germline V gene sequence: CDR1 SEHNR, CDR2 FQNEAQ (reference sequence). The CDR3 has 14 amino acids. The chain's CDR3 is CSSSPRDRIHGYTF. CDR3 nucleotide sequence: TGTTCCAGCAGCCCCCGGGACAGGATTCATGGCTACACCTTC.

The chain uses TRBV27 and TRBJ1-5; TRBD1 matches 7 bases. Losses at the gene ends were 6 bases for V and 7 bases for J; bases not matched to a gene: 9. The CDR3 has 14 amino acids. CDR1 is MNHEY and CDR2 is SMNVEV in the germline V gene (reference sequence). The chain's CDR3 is CASRRGPFGQPQHF. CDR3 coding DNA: TGTGCCAGCAGAAGGGGGCCCTTTGGGCAGCCCCAGCATTTT.

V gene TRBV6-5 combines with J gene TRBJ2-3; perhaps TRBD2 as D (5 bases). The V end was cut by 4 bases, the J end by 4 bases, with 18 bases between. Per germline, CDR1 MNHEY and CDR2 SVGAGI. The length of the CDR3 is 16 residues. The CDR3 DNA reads TGTGCCAGCAGTTCCTCTCCAGATGCGGGCGCAGATACGCAGTATTTT. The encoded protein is CASSSSPDAGADTQYF.

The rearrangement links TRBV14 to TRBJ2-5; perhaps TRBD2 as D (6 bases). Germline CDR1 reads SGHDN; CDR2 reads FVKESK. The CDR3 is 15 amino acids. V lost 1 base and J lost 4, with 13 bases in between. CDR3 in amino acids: CASSQGGGYGETQYF. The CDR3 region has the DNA TGTGCCAGCAGCCAAGGAGGAGGGTATGGAGAGACCCAGTACTTC.

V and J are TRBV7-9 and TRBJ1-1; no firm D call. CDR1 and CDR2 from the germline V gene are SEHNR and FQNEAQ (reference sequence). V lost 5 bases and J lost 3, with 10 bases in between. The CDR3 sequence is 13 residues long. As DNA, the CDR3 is TGTGCCAGCAGCCCCCCGTTATACACTGAAGCTTTCTTT. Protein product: CASSPPLYTEAFF.

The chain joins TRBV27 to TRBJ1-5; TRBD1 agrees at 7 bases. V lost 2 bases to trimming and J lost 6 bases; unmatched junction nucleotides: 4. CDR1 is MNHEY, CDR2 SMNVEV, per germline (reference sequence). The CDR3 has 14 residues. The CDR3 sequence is CASSLRGRGQPQHF. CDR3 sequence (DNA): TGTGCCAGCAGTTTAAGGGGGCGCGGTCAGCCCCAGCATTTT.

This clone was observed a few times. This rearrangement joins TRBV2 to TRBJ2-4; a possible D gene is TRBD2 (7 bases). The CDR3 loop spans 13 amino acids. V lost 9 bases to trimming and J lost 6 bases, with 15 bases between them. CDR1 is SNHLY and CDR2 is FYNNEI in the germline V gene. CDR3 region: CARGRGEGNIQYF. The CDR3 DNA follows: TGTGCCAGGGGGAGGGGGGAGGGAAACATTCAGTACTTC. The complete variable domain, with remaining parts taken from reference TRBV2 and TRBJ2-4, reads EPEVTQTPSHQVTQMGQEVILRCVPISNHLYFYWYRQILGQKVEFLVSFYNNEISEKSEIFDDQFSVERPDGSNFTLKIRSTKLEDSAMYFCARGRGEGNIQYFGAGTRLSVL.

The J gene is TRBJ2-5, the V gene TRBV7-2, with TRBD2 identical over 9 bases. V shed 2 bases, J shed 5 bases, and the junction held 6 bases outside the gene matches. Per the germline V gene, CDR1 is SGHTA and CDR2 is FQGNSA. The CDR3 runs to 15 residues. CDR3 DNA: TGTGCCAGCAGCTTATCGGCGGGGGGGCCTGAGACCCAGTACTTC. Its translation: CASSLSAGGPETQYF.

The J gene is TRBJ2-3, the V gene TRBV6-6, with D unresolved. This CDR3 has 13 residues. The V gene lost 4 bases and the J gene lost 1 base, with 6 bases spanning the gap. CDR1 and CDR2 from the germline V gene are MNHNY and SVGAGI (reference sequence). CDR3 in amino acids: CASSSPGTDTQYF. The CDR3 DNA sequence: TGTGCCAGCAGTTCCCCCGGCACAGATACGCAGTATTTT.

CDR3 amino acids: CARHWEQYF. CDR3 bases: TGTGCCAGACATTGGGAGCAGTACTTC. This chain links TRBV2 with TRBJ2-7; D remains ambiguous. Trimming pared 9 bases from V and 7 bases from J, leaving 7 bases between. Germline assignment: CDR1 SNHLY and CDR2 FYNNEI. This CDR3 contains 9 residues. Combining the CDR3 with reference TRBV2 and TRBJ2-7 gives the whole variable domain EPEVTQTPSHQVTQMGQEVILRCVPISNHLYFYWYRQILGQKVEFLVSFYNNEISEKSEIFDDQFSVERPDGSNFTLKIRSTKLEDSAMYFCARHWEQYFGPGTRLTVT.